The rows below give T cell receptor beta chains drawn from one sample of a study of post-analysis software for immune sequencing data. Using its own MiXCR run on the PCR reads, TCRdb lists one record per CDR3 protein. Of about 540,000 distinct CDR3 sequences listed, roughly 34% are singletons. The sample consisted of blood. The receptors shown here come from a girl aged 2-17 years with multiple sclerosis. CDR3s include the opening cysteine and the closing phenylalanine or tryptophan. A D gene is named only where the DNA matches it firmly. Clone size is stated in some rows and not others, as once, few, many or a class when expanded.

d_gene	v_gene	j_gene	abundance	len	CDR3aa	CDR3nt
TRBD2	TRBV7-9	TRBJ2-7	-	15	CASSLVAGGTYEQYF	TGTGCCAGCAGCTTAGTAGCGGGGGGGACCTACGAGCAGTACTTC
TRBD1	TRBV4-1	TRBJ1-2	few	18	CASSQGGRRDSYNYGYTF	TGCGCCAGCAGCCAAGGGGGTCGCCGGGACAGTTATAACTATGGCTACACCTTC
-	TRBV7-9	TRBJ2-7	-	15	CASSLSLGALNEQYF	TGTGCCAGCAGCTTATCGTTGGGGGCCCTCAATGAGCAGTACTTC
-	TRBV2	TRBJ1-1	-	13	CASSSHRDSEAFF	TGTGCCAGCAGCTCCCACAGGGATTCTGAAGCTTTCTTT
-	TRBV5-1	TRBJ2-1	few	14	CASRGSSSYNEQFF	TGCGCCAGCAGAGGGTCTAGCTCCTACAATGAGCAGTTCTTC
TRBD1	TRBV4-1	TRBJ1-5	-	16	CASSQKGQYGNQPQHF	TGCGCCAGCAGCCAAAAGGGACAGTATGGCAATCAGCCCCAGCATTTT
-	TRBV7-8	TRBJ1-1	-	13	CASSWARVDEAFF	TGTGCCAGCAGCTGGGCCAGGGTGGATGAAGCTTTCTTT
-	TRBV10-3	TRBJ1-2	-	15	CAISESTESNYGYTF	TGTGCCATCAGTGAGTCGACAGAATCTAACTATGGCTACACCTTC
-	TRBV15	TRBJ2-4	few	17	CATSRGGTGLAKNIQYF	TGTGCCACCAGCAGAGGCGGAACAGGGCTAGCCAAAAACATTCAGTACTTC
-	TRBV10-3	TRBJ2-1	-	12	CAISESGGEQFF	TGTGCCATCAGTGAGTCTGGGGGTGAGCAGTTCTTC
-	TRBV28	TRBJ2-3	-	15	CASSLAGQLFGTQYF	TGTGCCAGCAGTTTGGCCGGGCAGCTCTTCGGTACGCAGTATTTT
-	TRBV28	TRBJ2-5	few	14	CASSFLGSQETQYF	TGTGCCAGCAGTTTCCTCGGATCCCAAGAGACCCAGTACTTC
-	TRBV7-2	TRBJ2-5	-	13	CASSLVALGQRYF	TGTGCCAGCAGCTTAGTGGCGCTCGGACAGAGGTACTTC
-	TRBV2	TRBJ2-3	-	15	CASSEASLVLDTQYF	TGTGCCAGCAGTGAAGCCTCGCTCGTATTGGATACGCAGTATTTT
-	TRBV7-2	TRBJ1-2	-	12	CASSSREGGYTF	TGTGCCAGCAGCTCCAGGGAGGGAGGCTACACCTTC
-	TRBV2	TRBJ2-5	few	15	CASSVAGNPQETQYF	TGTGCCAGCAGTGTCGCGGGGAACCCACAAGAGACCCAGTACTTC
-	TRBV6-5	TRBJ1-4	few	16	CASSSSPGRSNEKLFF	TGTGCCAGCAGTTCCTCCCCGGGACGGTCTAATGAAAAACTGTTTTTT
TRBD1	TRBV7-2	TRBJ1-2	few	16	CASSRLGQGRDYGYTF	TGTGCCAGCAGCCGCCTTGGACAGGGGCGGGACTATGGCTACACCTTC
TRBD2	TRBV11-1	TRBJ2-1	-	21	CASSFRLGLAGGRNSYNEQFF	TGTGCCAGCAGCTTCCGCCTGGGACTAGCGGGGGGACGCAACTCCTACAATGAGCAGTTCTTC
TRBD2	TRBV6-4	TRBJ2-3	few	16	CASSDGGLAGTDTQYF	TGTGCCAGCAGTGACGGGGGACTAGCGGGGACAGATACGCAGTATTTT
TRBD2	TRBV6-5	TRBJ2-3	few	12	CASSRGLGAQYF	TGTGCCAGCAGCAGAGGACTAGGCGCGCAGTATTTT
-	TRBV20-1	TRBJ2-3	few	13	CSASDRSTDTQYF	TGCAGTGCTTCAGACAGGAGCACAGATACGCAGTATTTT
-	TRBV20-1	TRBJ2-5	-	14	CSARDLRVQETQYF	TGCAGTGCTAGAGACCTCAGGGTCCAAGAGACCCAGTACTTC
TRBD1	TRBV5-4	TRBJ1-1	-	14	CASTAGTGAGEAFF	TGTGCCAGCACAGCCGGGACAGGGGCGGGTGAAGCTTTCTTT
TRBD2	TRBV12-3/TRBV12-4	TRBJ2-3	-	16	CASSPLAGGLGDTQYF	TGTGCCAGCAGTCCTCTAGCGGGGGGGCTTGGAGATACGCAGTATTTT
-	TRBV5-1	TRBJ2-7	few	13	CASTRNRGHEQYF	TGCGCCAGCACCCGCAATCGGGGACACGAGCAGTACTTC
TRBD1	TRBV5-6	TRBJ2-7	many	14	CASNEGQTLYEQYF	TGTGCCAGCAACGAGGGACAGACACTCTACGAGCAGTACTTC